This T cell receptor (beta chain) was documented in a study of cytomegalovirus exposure and HLA in healthy donors (dated by TCRdb to 2016 to 2017). About the study as a whole: An earlier analysis of about 530 of the donors reported under 300 Gb of sequence data and 117 million unique TCR beta sequences obtained from roughly 170 million T cells. Approximately 300 gigabases of sequencing data and tens of millions of unique TCR sequences were included in an early release covering around 600 HLA-typed donors. Of the roughly 390 genotyped donors, 75% to 85% were placed in the genetic ancestry cluster associated with self-reported Caucasian donors. The study aimed to test whether signatures of past pathogen exposure could be identified by cataloging public T cell receptors. The T cell repertoires of 666 subjects were profiled by immunosequencing and related to cytomegalovirus serostatus. Along with the approximately 600-subject first cohort, a separate validation cohort of about 110 different subjects was used. To predict cytomegalovirus infection status, the study brought together high-throughput TCR immunosequencing, statistical association of individual TCRs with disease status, and machine learning. To study patterns of TCR occurrence, a later analysis re-analyzed previously published TCR beta repertoires from 650 to 750 donors and added high-resolution HLA genotyping. Rather than drawing on any new phenotypic data, the later analysis identified candidate immune exposures from TCR beta sequences and the way those sequences occurred across donors. An earlier analysis of 587 of the donors applied high-throughput TCR beta sequencing to assess whether each TCR beta V gene segment acted as functional or pseudogenic. Donor age, sex, ethnicity and CMV serostatus were compiled alongside the repertoire data. In a later genetic analysis, genome-wide SNP genotypes for 398 of the 666 donors were used, and that subset was treated as a discovery cohort. Every discovery cohort repertoire had been produced on one sequencing platform. Class I and class II HLA loci were covered by the typing at four-digit resolution. The number of typed donors differed by locus: about 620-640 for A, B, C, DRB1 and DQB1; about 520 for DQA1; 606 for DPA1; and roughly 470 for DPB1. Several DR-DQ haplotypes were treated as single units for association and clustering because of strong linkage in the cohort. Among 300 to 500 genotyped donors of the cohort, an average of around 240,000 unique TCR beta nucleotide sequences was sequenced per donor, of which about 18% were non-productive. What the study reported, not specific to this receptor: In a later analysis, several top co-occurrence clusters were reported to appear linked to parvovirus B19, influenza, CMV and Epstein-Barr virus. CMV serostatus was the only immune exposure information available for the cohort. Some IMGT-functional V segments, including TRBV6-2 and TRBV6-3, could not be told apart with the 87-base-pair reads, so those segments were excluded. Compared with equally common non-associated chains, HLA-associated TCR beta chains in a later analysis were more clonally expanded and had lower generation probabilities. Linkage disequilibrium might explain the correlated functional status among segregating V segments, but an unknown experimental factor could not be excluded. A later analysis found that TCR association rates varied across HLA loci, with DRB1 alleles showing the most associated TCRs and HLA-C alleles the fewest. Sequencing depth was assumed to be roughly uniform across donors in the presence/absence analyses, though that assumption may not hold. A cluster of highly shared sequence variants was judged likely to be a technical artifact of the sequencing pipeline. The authors suggested that the approach could potentially be generalized to other disease states and immunological phenotypes. Over 15 rarely observed V segments, including chromosome 9 orphons, were excluded from the earlier analysis of some 590 of the donors because counts were too low. At a false discovery rate of 0.05, a later analysis linked fewer than 20,000 TCR beta sequences to specific HLA alleles. A further reported finding was that TCR beta sequences accurately predicted the HLA-A and HLA-B alleles for most subjects in the first cohort. In an earlier analysis of some 500 of the donors, most TCR beta V segments were observed in productive rearrangements about 87% or about 30% of the time, broadly matching IMGT annotations. An association between a missense DCLRE1C variant and V-gene and J-gene trimming of TCR beta chains was found in a later genetic analysis and replicated in an independent cohort. Most TCR sequences were seen in very few donors, while some public TCRs were found in many individuals. The classifier was reported to diagnose cytomegalovirus status with high specificity and sensitivity in both the original and validation cohorts. When HLA alleles, especially DR and DQ, strongly co-occurred, TCR associations were difficult to assign to individual alleles. Because some donors lacked HLA typing at each locus, the association tests relied only on the typed subset. Most CMV-associated TCR beta chains appeared to be HLA-restricted in a later analysis, and the HLA associations seemed to be driven largely by CMV exposure. Only TCR beta chains were sequenced in this cohort, and the absence of alpha or paired-chain data limited detectable features. A later genetic analysis reported fewer N-insertions in productive TCRs among donors in an Asian-associated ancestry cluster than the roughly 700-donor mean. In vitro tests confirmed that a few of the cytomegalovirus-associated TCR beta chains recognize cytomegalovirus antigens. A total of about 180 TCR beta chains were listed by the study as associated with cytomegalovirus.

A remark on this clone: It has no known antigen specificity. No much larger clonotype is one base removed from it; base qualities were not supplied.

The library was made by the immunoSEQ multiplex PCR assay. For the multiplex PCR, a mixture combining 60 forward primers for TCR Vbeta segments and 13 reverse primers for TCR Jbeta segments was used. A multiplex PCR assay on genomic DNA amplified the CDR3 region of rearranged TCR beta genes. Amplified TCR beta libraries were sequenced as 87-base-pair reads on the Illumina HiSeq System. The authors' pipeline ran thus. A later analysis counted about 76 million unique TCR beta chains across the 670 or so repertoires, and roughly 11 million of these chains were shared by at least two donors. Raw reads were error-corrected and collapsed into unique sequences by a nearest-neighbor algorithm in which closely related sequences were merged to remove PCR and sequencing errors. V, D and J gene segments were assigned by aligning CDR3 sequences to IMGT reference sequences. For a sequence to be retained, a match of at least six nucleotides to both a V gene segment and a J gene segment was required. A rearrangement was called productive if the CDR3 had no stop codons and remained in frame with V and J, and every other rearrangement was called non-productive. CDR3 was defined according to IMGT convention as the region running from the second conserved V-encoded cysteine to the conserved J-encoded phenylalanine. The earlier analysis of more than 450 of the donors excluded sequences that lacked an unambiguous match to a single V gene segment. An earlier analysis of several hundred of the donors called V segments functional above 56.7% productive rearrangements and segregating when the between-donor standard deviation exceeded 5%. A statistical classification framework was built for diagnosing cytomegalovirus status from the catalog of TCR beta chain sequences. In a later analysis, V and J genes were assigned by comparing TCR nucleotide sequences against IMGT/GENE-DB human TR gene sequences. In a later analysis, CDR3 sequences and most-parsimonious VDJ recombination scenarios were assigned using the TCRdist pipeline. In a later analysis, each TCR beta chain was defined by its CDR3 amino acid sequence together with its V-gene family, and reads lacking a unique V-gene family were excluded. A later analysis removed 550 to 700 highly shared, low-generation-probability nucleotide sequences to deal with suspected cross-contamination and a sequencing artifact. In a later analysis, a clonal expansion index was calculated for each public chain from normalized within-repertoire ranks of inferred template counts. In a later analysis, generation probabilities were computed using a VDJ recombination model fitted to out-of-frame rearrangements, and the results were checked against IGoR. In a later analysis, TCR-TCR, TCR-HLA and TCR-CMV co-occurrence was scored with hypergeometric tests, and a repertoire-size bias correction was applied to TCR pairs. A later analysis estimated false discovery rates by permuting HLA or CMV assignments 20 times. In a later analysis, co-occurring TCRs were grouped using DBSCAN, with TCRdist sequence similarity added in when clustering inside HLA-allele-positive subsets. Co-occurrence clustering excluded repertoires with fewer than 30,000 or more than 120,000 public chains, plus five with anomalous nucleotide sharing. In TCRdb, the immuneACCESS table is reduced to in-frame sequences with V and J assigned. These tables do not hold every clone; where another copy was compared, an unresolved V gene accounts for under half, and the others remain unexplained. For V, J and clone size, that table is used; D and trimming come from the DNA. Recorded for this sample are around 130,000 clones; 80% to 85% of them occurred a single time. The ten largest clones take up 2.2% of the sample.

The CDR3 has 13 amino acids, counting the end cysteine and phenylalanine. Here the CDR3 DNA is all that survives: 39 bases in frame from base 1. At the junction V is shortened by 6 bases and J by 8 bases, with 14 bases in between. CDR1 is given as SGHNT and CDR2 as YENEEA, both from the germline V gene. The cohort consisted of hundreds of healthy bone marrow donors. Cohort members were all nominally healthy when sampled, although unrecorded immune exposures were likely present. The donor tested CMV seronegative and was one of the 352 seronegative cohort members. Every donor gave a peripheral blood sample, and the peripheral blood mononuclear cells from that sample were used for TCR beta sequencing. Genomic DNA was extracted from the blood cell samples with the Qiagen DNeasy Blood Extraction Kit.

Sequencing input: PBMCs. The sequence is built from TRBV11-3 and TRBJ2-1; the D gene is not confidently resolved. The receptor was isolated from a woman aged 40 to 49 in good health and CMV-seronegative. This receptor has the CDR3 CASSEGWSDEQFF. The DNA sequence reads TGTGCCAGCAGTGAAGGTTGGAGCGATGAGCAGTTCTTC.